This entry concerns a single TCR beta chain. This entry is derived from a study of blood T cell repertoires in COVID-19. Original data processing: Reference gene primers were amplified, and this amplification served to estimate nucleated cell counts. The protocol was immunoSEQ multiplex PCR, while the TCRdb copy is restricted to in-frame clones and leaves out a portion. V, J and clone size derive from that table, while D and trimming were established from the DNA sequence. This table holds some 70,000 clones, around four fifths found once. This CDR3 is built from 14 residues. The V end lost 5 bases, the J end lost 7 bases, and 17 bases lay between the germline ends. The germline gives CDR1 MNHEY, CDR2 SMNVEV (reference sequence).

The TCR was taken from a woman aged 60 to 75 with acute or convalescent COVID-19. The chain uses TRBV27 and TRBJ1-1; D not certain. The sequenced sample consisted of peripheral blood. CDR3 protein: CASSAWRQGIEAFF. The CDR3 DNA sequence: TGTGCCAGCAGTGCCTGGCGGCAAGGAATTGAAGCTTTCTTT.